This T cell receptor (beta chain) derives from a study of cytomegalovirus exposure and HLA in healthy donors. Broader study findings: A later analysis linked a missense variant in DCLRE1C to the trimming of TCR beta V and J genes. TCR beta sequences reportedly predicted most subjects' HLA-A and HLA-B alleles accurately. Investigators reported 150 to 200 TCR beta chains as tied to cytomegalovirus.

CDR3 size: 12 residues. Germline V lookup: CDR1 SEHNR, CDR2 FQNEAQ (reference sequence). Points on this clone: Its antigen is not known. A junction end diverges from the germline sequence, so it may reflect a read error.

PCR amplification relied on 60 Vbeta primers (plus 13 Jbeta primers). Data came from immunoSEQ multiplex PCR; TCRdb stores just in-frame clones and leaves some out. This table has about 93,000 clones, about 66% appearing once. The sequence came from a boy younger than 18 in good health and CMV-seropositive. The V call is TRBV7-9, the J call TRBJ2-1; a weak D match, TRBD1 (6 bases). Sequencing was done on a sample of PBMCs. In nucleotides, the CDR3 is TGTTCCAGCAGCTTAGTAGGGGGTGAGCAGTTCTTC. Protein: CSSSLVGGEQFF.